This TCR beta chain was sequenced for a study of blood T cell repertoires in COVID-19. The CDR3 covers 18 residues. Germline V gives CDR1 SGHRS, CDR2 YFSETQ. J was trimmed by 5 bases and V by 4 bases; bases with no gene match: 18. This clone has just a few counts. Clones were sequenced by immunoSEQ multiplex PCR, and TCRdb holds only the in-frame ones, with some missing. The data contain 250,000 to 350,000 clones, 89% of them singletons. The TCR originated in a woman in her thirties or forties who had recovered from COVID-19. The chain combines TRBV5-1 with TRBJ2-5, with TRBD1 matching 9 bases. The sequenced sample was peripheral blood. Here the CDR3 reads CASSTGTGYGQVGETQYF. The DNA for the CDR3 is TGCGCCAGCAGCACCGGGACAGGGTACGGGCAGGTAGGGGAGACCCAGTACTTC.